Listed here are 13 T cell receptor beta chains from one sample, sequenced in a study of blood T cell repertoires in COVID-19. Some clones are missing from TCRdb's copy, which holds only in-frame ones; the method was immunoSEQ multiplex PCR. The sample has tens of thousands of clones, 80% to 90% seen once. The sample taken for sequencing was peripheral blood. The receptors here all came from a woman at least 80 years old with COVID-19, enrolled during active disease.

This clone has just one count. The chain links TRBV4-3 to TRBJ2-4; possible D gene TRBD2, 6 bases. The CDR3 covers 15 residues. Germline CDR1 and CDR2: LGHNA and YSLEER. V lost 0 bases, J lost 10 bases, and 16 bases lay in between. CDR3 coding DNA: TGCGCCAGCAGCCAAGAGTGGGGAGCGGGTTTTATTCAGTACTTC. This encodes CASSQEWGAGFIQYF.

The V and J genes are TRBV18 and TRBJ2-1; a weak D match, TRBD2 (5 bases). Germline lookup yields CDR1 KGHSH and CDR2 LQKENI. The length of the CDR3 is 13 residues. Trimming left V 3 bases short and J 7 bases short, with 10 bases between. The CDR3, as DNA: TGTGCCAGCTCACCGGGGAGTCAGAATGAGCAGTTCTTC. This encodes CASSPGSQNEQFF.

This rearrangement joins TRBV11-2 to TRBJ1-1, with 9 bases matching TRBD1. J lost 7 bases, V lost 2 bases, and 14 bases had no gene match. The CDR3 has 17 amino acids. From germline, CDR1 is SGHAT and CDR2 FQNNGV. The CDR3 coding sequence is TGTGCCAGCAGCTTAAGGACCACAGGGGGCTGGTTGGGTGAAGCTTTCTTT. Translating it yields CASSLRTTGGWLGEAFF.

The genes are TRBV7-2 and TRBJ1-4; D might be TRBD1 (5 bases). Germline V lookup: CDR1 SGHTA, CDR2 FQGNSA. The CDR3 has 16 amino acids. Trimming stripped 5 bases from V and 4 bases from J, with 17 bases between. The CDR3: CASSTGTGTLNEKLFF. In nucleotides, the CDR3 is TGTGCCAGCAGCACGGGGACTGGTACCCTTAATGAAAAACTGTTTTTT.

The chain is built from TRBV7-2 and TRBJ2-5; the match to TRBD2 covers 11 bases. The CDR3 totals 17 residues. J gave up 5 bases and V 1 base, and 9 bases lay outside the gene matches. Germline CDR1 is SGHTA and CDR2 is FQGNSA. Here the CDR3 reads CASSLVLAGATTETQYF. CDR3 bases: TGTGCCAGCAGCTTAGTACTAGCGGGAGCGACTACGGAGACCCAGTACTTC.

The rearrangement joins TRBV7-2 to TRBJ2-1; D call uncertain. The CDR3 is made up of 18 amino acids. V was pared by 1 base and J by 0 bases, with 16 bases between. Germline values: CDR1 SGHTA, CDR2 FQGNSA. CDR3 amino acids: CASSLDKSYLSSYNEQFF. CDR3 sequence (DNA): TGTGCCAGCAGCTTAGATAAATCCTACCTAAGCTCCTACAATGAGCAGTTCTTC.

The gene calls are TRBV7-2 and TRBJ1-1; perhaps TRBD1 as D (5 bases). V shed 4 bases and J shed 11 bases, with 20 bases lying between them. The CDR3 is 14 residues long. CDR1 SGHTA and CDR2 FQGNSA come from the germline V gene. The CDR3 sequence: CASSSDGGVPGAFF. The CDR3 DNA reads as TGTGCCAGCAGCTCCGATGGGGGGGTCCCCGGGGCTTTCTTT. Variable domain in full (rest from reference TRBV7-2 and TRBJ1-1): GAGVSQSPSNKVTEKGKDVELRCDPISGHTALYWYRQSLGQGLEFLIYFQGNSAPDKSGLPSDRFSAERTGGSVSTLTIQRTQQEDSAVYLCASSSDGGVPGAFFGQGTRLTVV.

This clone occurred once. The rearrangement links TRBV9 to TRBJ1-6, with D perhaps matching TRBD1 (5 bases). The CDR3 covers 15 residues. V lost 4 bases and J 7 bases, leaving 15 bases between the germline ends. Germline V gene data show CDR1 as SGDLS and CDR2 as YYNGEE. The CDR3 sequence: CASSQGSAGNSPLHF. In nucleotides, the CDR3 is TGTGCCAGCAGCCAAGGGTCGGCAGGGAATTCACCCCTCCACTTT. The full variable domain, completed using reference TRBV9 and TRBJ1-6, is DSGVTQTPKHLITATGQRVTLRCSPRSGDLSVYWYQQSLDQGLQFLIQYYNGEERAKGNILERFSAQQFPDLHSELNLSSLELGDSALYFCASSQGSAGNSPLHFGNGTRLTVT.

The chain recombines TRBV18 with TRBJ1-2, with 7 bases identical to TRBD1. This CDR3 comprises 15 residues. The junction had 6 bases not matched to a gene; V was cut back by 3 bases and J by 2 bases. From germline, CDR1 is KGHSH and CDR2 LQKENI. CDR3 in amino acids: CASSPRTGQNYGYTF. As DNA, the CDR3 is TGTGCCAGCTCACCTCGGACAGGACAGAACTATGGCTACACCTTC.

This chain uses TRBV23-1 with TRBJ2-7; 15 bases map to TRBD2. TRBV23-1 is classed as an ORF, of uncertain function. This CDR3 has 18 residues. V was clipped by 2 bases and J by 7 bases; unmatched bases: 12. The CDR3 DNA reads as TGCGCCAGCAGTCAACCCGGGACTAGCGGGAGGTGGGTGGAAGAGCAGTACTTC. This translates into CASSQPGTSGRWVEEQYF.

The chain recombines TRBV19 with TRBJ1-5; 7 positions agree with TRBD1. CDR3 size: 16 residues. V shed 0 bases and J 4 bases; nucleotides not matched to a gene: 6. CDR1 and CDR2 from the germline V gene are LNHDA and SQIVND (reference sequence). This chain's CDR3 is CASSIDAGGRNQPQHF. The CDR3 DNA reads TGTGCCAGTAGTATAGATGCAGGGGGAAGGAATCAGCCCCAGCATTTT.

The chain carries TRBV7-9 and TRBJ1-2; D possibly corresponds to TRBD1 (5 bases). Germline CDR1 SEHNR, CDR2 FQNEAQ (reference sequence). Between the trimmed V and J ends, which lost 1 base and 8 bases, there was a span of 20 bases. The CDR3 has 16 amino acids. The DNA for the CDR3 is TGTGCCAGCAGCTTAGGACAGTCATTCCAATCTGGGGGCTACACCTTC. Amino acids: CASSLGQSFQSGGYTF.

The rearrangement joins TRBV18 to TRBJ1-5; TRBD1 matches 11 bases. The CDR3 sequence is 17 residues long. The ends lost 6 bases at V and 7 bases at J; junction bases unmatched: 14. Looked up from germline, CDR1 is KGHSH and CDR2 is LQKENI. The CDR3 nucleotides are TGTGCCAGCTCTCCTCCGGGACAGGGGGGAATGGTACAGCCCCAGCATTTT. This codes for CASSPPGQGGMVQPQHF.